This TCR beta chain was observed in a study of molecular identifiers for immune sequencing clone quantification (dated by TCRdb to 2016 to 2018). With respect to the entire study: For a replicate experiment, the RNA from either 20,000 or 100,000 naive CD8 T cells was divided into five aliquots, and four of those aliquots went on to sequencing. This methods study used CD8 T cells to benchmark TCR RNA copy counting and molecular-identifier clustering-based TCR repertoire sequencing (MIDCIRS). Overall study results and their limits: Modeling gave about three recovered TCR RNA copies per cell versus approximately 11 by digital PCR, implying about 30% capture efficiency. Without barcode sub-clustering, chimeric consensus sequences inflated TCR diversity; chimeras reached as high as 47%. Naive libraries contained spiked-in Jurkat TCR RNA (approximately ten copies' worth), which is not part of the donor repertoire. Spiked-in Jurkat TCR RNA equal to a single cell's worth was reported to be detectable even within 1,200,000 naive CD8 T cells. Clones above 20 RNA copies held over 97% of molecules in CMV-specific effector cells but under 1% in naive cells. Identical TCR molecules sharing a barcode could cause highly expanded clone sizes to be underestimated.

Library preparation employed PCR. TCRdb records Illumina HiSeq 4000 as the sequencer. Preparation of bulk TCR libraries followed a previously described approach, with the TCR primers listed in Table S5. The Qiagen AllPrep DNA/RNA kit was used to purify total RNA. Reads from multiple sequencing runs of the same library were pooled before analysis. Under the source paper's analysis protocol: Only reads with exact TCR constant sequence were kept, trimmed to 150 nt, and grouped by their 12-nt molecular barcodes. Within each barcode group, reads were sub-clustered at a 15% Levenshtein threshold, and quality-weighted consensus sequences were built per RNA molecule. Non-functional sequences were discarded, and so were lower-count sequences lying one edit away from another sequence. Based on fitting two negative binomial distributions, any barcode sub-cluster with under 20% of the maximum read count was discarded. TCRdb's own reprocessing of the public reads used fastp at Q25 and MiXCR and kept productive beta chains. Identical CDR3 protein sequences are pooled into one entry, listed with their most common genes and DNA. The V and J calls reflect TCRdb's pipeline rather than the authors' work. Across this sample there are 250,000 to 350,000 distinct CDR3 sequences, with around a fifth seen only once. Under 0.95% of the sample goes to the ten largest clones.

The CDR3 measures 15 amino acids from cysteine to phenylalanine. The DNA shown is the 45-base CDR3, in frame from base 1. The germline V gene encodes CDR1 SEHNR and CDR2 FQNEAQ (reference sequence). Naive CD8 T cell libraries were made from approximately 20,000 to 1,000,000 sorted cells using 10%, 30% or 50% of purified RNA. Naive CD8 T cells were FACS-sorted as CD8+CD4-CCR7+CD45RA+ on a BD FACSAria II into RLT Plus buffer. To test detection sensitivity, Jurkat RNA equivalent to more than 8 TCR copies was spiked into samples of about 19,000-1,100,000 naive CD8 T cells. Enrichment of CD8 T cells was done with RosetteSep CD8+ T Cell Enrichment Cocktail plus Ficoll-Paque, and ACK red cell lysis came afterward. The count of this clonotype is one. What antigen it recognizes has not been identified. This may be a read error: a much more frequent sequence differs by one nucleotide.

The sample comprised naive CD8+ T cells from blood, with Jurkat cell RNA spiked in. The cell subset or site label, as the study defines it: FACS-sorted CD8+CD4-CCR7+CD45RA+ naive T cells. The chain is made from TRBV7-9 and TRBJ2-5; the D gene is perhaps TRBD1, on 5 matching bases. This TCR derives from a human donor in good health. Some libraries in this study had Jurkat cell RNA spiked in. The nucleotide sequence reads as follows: TGTGCCAACAGCTTAGGGGCGGCCCCCATGTGGACCCAGTACTTC. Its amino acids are CANSLGAAPMWTQYF.